This TCR beta chain was identified during a study of T cell responses to AZD1222 COVID-19 vaccine. The repertoire was sequenced with immunoSEQ multiplex PCR; TCRdb's copy has only in-frame clones and lacks some. The table includes roughly 85,000 clones, approximately 88% detected once. This clone was counted once. The CDR3 contains 14 residues. The germline gives CDR1 KGHDR, CDR2 SFDVKD. V lost 4 bases to trimming and J lost 8 bases; unmatched junction nucleotides: 9. This chain uses TRBV24-1 with TRBJ1-2, with TRBD1 identical over 7 bases. This specimen was peripheral blood, taken on day 0 of MenACWY control vaccination. This clonotype was obtained from an adult in good health. The CDR3 DNA is TGTGCCACCAGTGAAAGGGGGCGAAGGGACGGCTACACCTTC. Translating gives CATSERGRRDGYTF.